This T cell receptor beta chain was identified during a study of cytomegalovirus exposure and HLA in healthy donors. Both 60 Vbeta primers and 13 Jbeta primers went into the PCR. Sequenced by immunoSEQ multiplex PCR; TCRdb stores in-frame clones only, minus some. The sample shows more than 150,000 clones, roughly nine tenths of them seen only once. The CDR3 runs to 14 residues. The V gene's germline CDR1 is SGHKS and CDR2 YYEKEE (reference sequence). Trimming removed 2 bases from V and 1 base from J; junction bases left unmatched: 0. Sequenced material: PBMCs. The TCR comes from a girl under three years old in good health and CMV-seronegative. The rearrangement uses TRBV5-5 and TRBJ2-3; 8 bases are shared with TRBD2. The CDR3 DNA reads as TGTGCCAGCAGCTTAGCGGGGGGCACAGATACGCAGTATTTT. This sequence encodes CASSLAGGTDTQYF.